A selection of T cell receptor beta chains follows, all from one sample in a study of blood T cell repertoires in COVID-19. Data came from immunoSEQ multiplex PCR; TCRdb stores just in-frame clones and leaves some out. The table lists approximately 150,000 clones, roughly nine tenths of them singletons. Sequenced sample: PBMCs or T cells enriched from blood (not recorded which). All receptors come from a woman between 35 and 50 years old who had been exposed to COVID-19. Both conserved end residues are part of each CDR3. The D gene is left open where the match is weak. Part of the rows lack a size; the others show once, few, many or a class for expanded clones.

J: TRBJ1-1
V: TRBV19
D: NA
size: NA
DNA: TGTGCCAGTACTCCCCCGCAGATGAACACTGAAGCTTTCTTT
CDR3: CASTPPQMNTEAFF

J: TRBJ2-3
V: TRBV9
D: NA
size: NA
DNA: TGTGCCAGCAGCGTAGGGGGTAGGGCGGGAAGCACAGATACGCAGTATTTT
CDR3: CASSVGGRAGSTDTQYF

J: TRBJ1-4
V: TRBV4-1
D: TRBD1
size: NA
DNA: TGCGCCAGCAGCCAAGATCTAGGAAGGGGGCTACCTAATGAAAAACTGTTTTTT
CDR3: CASSQDLGRGLPNEKLFF

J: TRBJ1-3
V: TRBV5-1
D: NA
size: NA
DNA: TGCGCCAGCAGCTTGTTAGGCTCCGACAGCTCTGGAAACACCATATATTTT
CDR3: CASSLLGSDSSGNTIYF

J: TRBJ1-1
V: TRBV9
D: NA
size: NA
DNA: TGTGCCAGCAGCGCAACAGCGACAGTGAACACTGAAGCTTTCTTT
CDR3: CASSATATVNTEAFF

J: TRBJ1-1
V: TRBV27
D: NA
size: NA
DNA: TGTGCCAGCAGGAAGAGGCCGAACACTGAAGCTTTCTTT
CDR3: CASRKRPNTEAFF

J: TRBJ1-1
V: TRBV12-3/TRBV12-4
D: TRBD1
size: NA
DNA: TGTGCCAGCAGGGGACAGGGCGCTGAAGCTTTCTTT
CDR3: CASRGQGAEAFF

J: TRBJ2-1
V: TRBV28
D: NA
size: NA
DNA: TGTGCCAGCAGTTCAATTACAGGCGGGAAGCGGTTCTTC
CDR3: CASSSITGGKRFF

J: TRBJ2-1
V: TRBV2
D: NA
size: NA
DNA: TGTGCCAGCAGTGTACGGCAGGCAAGTTACAATGAGCAGTTCTTC
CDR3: CASSVRQASYNEQFF

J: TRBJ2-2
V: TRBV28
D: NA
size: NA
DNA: TGTGCCAGCAGTTTAGGGCAGAGCACCGGGGAGCTGTTTTTT
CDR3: CASSLGQSTGELFF

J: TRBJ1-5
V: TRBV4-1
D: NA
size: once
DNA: TGCGCCAGCAGCCAAGAGGGCTCCCCGGGGCAGCCCCAGCATTTT
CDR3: CASSQEGSPGQPQHF

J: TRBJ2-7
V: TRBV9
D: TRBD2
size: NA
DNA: TGTGCCAGCAGCGTAGCGGCTAGCGGGAAGTACGAGCAGTACTTC
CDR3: CASSVAASGKYEQYF

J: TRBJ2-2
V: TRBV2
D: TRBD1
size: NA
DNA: TGTGCCAGCTCCCTGGGACAGGTTTCGCCCGGGGAGCTGTTTTTT
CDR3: CASSLGQVSPGELFF

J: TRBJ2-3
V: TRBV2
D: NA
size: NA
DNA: TGTGCCAGCAGAGGGGGACGGAGCACAGATACGCAGTATTTT
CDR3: CASRGGRSTDTQYF

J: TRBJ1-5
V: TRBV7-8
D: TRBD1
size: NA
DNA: TGTGCCAGCAGCTTAGTTGGGGGGACAGTAGACAATCAGCCCCAGCATTTT
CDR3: CASSLVGGTVDNQPQHF

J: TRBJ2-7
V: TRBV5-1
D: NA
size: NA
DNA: TGCGCCAGCAGCAGTTCCGGGGACGAGCAGTACTTC
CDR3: CASSSSGDEQYF

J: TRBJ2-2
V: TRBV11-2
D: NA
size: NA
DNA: TGTGCCAGCAGCTCCGAGACTTACACCGGGGAGCTGTTTTTT
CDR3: CASSSETYTGELFF

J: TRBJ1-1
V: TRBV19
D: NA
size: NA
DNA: TGTGCCAGTAAGAAACAGGACCAGAGTACTGAAGCTTTCTTT
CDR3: CASKKQDQSTEAFF

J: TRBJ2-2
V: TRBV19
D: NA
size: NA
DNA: TGTGCCAGTAGTTCCCCAGGGGTACACACCGGGGAGCTGTTTTTT
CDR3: CASSSPGVHTGELFF

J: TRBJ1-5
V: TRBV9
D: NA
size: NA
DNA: TGTGCCAGCAGCCCCGGGGCGCAGGGGAATCAGCCCCAGCATTTT
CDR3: CASSPGAQGNQPQHF

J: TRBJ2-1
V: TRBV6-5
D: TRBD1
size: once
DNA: TGTGCCAGCAGTTCCGGGACAGGGTTAGGCAATGAGCAGTTCTTC
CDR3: CASSSGTGLGNEQFF

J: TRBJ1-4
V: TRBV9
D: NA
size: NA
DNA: TGTGCCAGCAGCGTAGCCAGCGGAGCAACTAATGAAAAACTGTTTTTT
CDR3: CASSVASGATNEKLFF

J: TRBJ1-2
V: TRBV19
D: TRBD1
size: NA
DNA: TGTGCCAGTAGCAATCAGGGGGCGCAAGACTATGGCTACACCTTC
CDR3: CASSNQGAQDYGYTF

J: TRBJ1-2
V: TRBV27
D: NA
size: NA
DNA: TGTGCCAGCGGAGGCAGGGAGGATTATGGCTACACCTTC
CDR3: CASGGREDYGYTF

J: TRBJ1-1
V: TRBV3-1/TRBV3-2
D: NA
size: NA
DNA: TGTGCCAGCAGCCAAGTCATAACGCGGGGCACTGAAGCTTTCTTT
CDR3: CASSQVITRGTEAFF

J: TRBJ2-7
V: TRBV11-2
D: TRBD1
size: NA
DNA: TGTGCCAGCAGCCCCCAACAGGGGACCTACGAGCAGTACTTC
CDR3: CASSPQQGTYEQYF

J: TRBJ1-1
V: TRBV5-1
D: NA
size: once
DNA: TGCGCCAGCAGCGTGCAGGGGATATACACTGAAGCTTTCTTT
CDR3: CASSVQGIYTEAFF

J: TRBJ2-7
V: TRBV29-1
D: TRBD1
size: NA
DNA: TGCAGCGTGAAGATGACAGGGGGGACTTACGAGCAGTACTTC
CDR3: CSVKMTGGTYEQYF

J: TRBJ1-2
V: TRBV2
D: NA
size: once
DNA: TGTGCCAGCACCCAAGGGGGGGATGGCTACACCTTC
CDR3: CASTQGGDGYTF

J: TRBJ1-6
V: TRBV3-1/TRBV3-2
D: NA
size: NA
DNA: TGTGCCAGCAGGAGCGGAGGGGCGAAGTCACCCCTCCACTTT
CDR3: CASRSGGAKSPLHF

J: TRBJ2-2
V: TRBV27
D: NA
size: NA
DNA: TGTGCCAGCAGCTCAACCAGTTTCAACACCGGGGAGCTGTTTTTT
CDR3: CASSSTSFNTGELFF

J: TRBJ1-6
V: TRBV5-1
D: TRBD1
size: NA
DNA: TGCGCCAGCAGCTCGGGGGACAGGCTGAATAATTCACCCCTCCACTTT
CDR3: CASSSGDRLNNSPLHF

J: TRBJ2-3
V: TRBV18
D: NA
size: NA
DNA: TGTGCCAGCTCACCCTTGACATCGAGCACAGATACGCAGTATTTT
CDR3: CASSPLTSSTDTQYF

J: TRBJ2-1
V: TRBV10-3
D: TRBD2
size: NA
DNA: TGTGCCATCAGTACACTAGCGGGAGGCAATGAGCAGTTCTTC
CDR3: CAISTLAGGNEQFF

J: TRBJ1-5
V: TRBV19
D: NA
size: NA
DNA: TGTGCCAGTAGTATAACGGGGAGTCAGCCCCAGCATTTT
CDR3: CASSITGSQPQHF

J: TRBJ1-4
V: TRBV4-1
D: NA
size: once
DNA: TGCGCCAGCAGCCAGTCGGGACAACGTGCAACTAATGAAAAACTGTTTTTT
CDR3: CASSQSGQRATNEKLFF

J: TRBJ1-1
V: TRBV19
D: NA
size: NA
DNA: TGTGCCAGTACCCTAAACGGGGGGGGCGTCACTGAAGCTTTCTTT
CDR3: CASTLNGGGVTEAFF

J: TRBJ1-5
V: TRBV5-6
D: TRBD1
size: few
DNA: TGTGCCAGCAGCGAAGCCGGGACAGGGGGCACTCAGCCCCAGCATTTT
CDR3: CASSEAGTGGTQPQHF

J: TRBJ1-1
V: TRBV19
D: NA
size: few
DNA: TGTGCCAGTAGTATCGGACAGACGACTTTTAGAGGCACTGAAGCTTTCTTT
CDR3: CASSIGQTTFRGTEAFF

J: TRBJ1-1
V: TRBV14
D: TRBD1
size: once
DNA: TGTGCCAGCACCCGGACAGGGGGGACTGAAGCTTTCTTT
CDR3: CASTRTGGTEAFF

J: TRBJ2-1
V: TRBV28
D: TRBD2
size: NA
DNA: TGTGCCAGCAGTCCGCCACTAGCGATCTATGGGAATGAGCAGTTCTTC
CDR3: CASSPPLAIYGNEQFF

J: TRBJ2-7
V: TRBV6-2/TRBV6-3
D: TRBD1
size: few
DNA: TGTGCCAGCAGTTACCCGACAGGGTGGTACGAGCAGTACTTC
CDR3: CASSYPTGWYEQYF

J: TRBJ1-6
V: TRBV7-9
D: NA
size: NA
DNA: TGTGCCAGCAGCCGGGACTACCCTTCACCCCTCCACTTT
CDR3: CASSRDYPSPLHF

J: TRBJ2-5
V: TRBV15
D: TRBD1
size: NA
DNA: TGTGCCACCAGCGGACCCGGTGGGACAGGGGCCCAAGAGACCCAGTACTTC
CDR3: CATSGPGGTGAQETQYF

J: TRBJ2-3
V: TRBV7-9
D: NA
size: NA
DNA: TGTGCCAGCAGCTTAGGGGGCGGCGGACACACAGATACGCAGTATTTT
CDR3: CASSLGGGGHTDTQYF

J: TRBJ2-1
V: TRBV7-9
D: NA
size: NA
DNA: TGTGCCAGCAGCTTACGGGTAGGATTGATAAATGAGCAGTTCTTC
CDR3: CASSLRVGLINEQFF

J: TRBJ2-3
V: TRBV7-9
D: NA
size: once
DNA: TGTGCCAGCAGCCCGAGACAGACACAGAGCACAGATACGCAGTATTTT
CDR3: CASSPRQTQSTDTQYF

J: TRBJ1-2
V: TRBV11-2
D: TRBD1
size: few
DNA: TGTGCCAGCAGCCAAGGACAGGGGGCGTATATGTATGGCTACACCTTC
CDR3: CASSQGQGAYMYGYTF

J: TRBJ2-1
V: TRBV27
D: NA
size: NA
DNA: TGTGCCAGCAGTCCCCGGGTAGCTGGCAATGAGCAGTTCTTC
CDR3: CASSPRVAGNEQFF

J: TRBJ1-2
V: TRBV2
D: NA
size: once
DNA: TGTGCCAGCCACAAAGAACACCCTAACTATGGCTACACCTTC
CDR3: CASHKEHPNYGYTF

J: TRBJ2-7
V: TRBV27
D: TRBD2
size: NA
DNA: TGTGCCAGCAGTTTCCTTCCTAGCGGGATCAACGAGCAGTACTTC
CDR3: CASSFLPSGINEQYF

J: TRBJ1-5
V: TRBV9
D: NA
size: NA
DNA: TGTGCCAGCAGCGTAGATCCCGGAGGTACAGATAGCAATCAGCCCCAGCATTTT
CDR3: CASSVDPGGTDSNQPQHF

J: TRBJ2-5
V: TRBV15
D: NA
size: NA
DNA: TGTGCCACCAGCAGAGTCAGGGCTCAAGAGACCCAGTACTTC
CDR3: CATSRVRAQETQYF

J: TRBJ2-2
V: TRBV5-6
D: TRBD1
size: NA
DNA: TGTGCCAGCAGCCAGGACAGGAAGAACACCGGGGAGCTGTTTTTT
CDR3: CASSQDRKNTGELFF

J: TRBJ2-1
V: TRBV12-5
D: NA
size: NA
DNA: TGTGCTAGTGGTTCTCCAACGACAGGTTACAATGAGCAGTTCTTC
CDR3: CASGSPTTGYNEQFF

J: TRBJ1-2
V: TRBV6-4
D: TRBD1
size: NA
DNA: TGTGCCAGCAGTGACGGACAGGGAGGTGGCTACACCTTC
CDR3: CASSDGQGGGYTF

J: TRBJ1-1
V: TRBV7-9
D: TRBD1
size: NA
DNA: TGTGCCAGCAGCCACGGACAGGCTTCTCAGGGAGCTTTCTTT
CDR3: CASSHGQASQGAFF

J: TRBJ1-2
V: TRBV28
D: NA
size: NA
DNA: TGTGCCAGCACACCGGGAGCCACTATTTTTGGCTACACCTTC
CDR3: CASTPGATIFGYTF

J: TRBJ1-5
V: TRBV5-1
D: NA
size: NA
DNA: TGCGCCAGCAGCTTGTCCCAAACCCAGCATTTT
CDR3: CASSLSQTQHF

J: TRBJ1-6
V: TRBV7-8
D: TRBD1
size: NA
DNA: TGTGCCAGCACCTCCGACAGGGGAAATTCACCCCTCCACTTT
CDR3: CASTSDRGNSPLHF